This T cell receptor beta chain was sequenced during a study of cytomegalovirus exposure and HLA in healthy donors. The V gene end was trimmed by 6 bases and the J gene end by 0 bases; junction bases not matched to a gene: 5. Germline lookup yields CDR1 MNHNY and CDR2 SVGAGI (reference sequence). This CDR3 region has 15 residues. Study observations and caveats: The analysis excluded some indistinguishable V segments, including TRBV6-2 and TRBV6-3. Diagnosis of cytomegalovirus status made by the classifier reportedly showed high specificity and sensitivity.

60 Vbeta and 13 Jbeta primers were used in PCR. Sequenced by immunoSEQ multiplex PCR; TCRdb stores in-frame clones only, minus some. Among roughly 160,000 clones listed, under 80% were seen once. About this clone itself: What it recognizes is unknown.

This chain uses TRBV6-6 with TRBJ2-3, with 8 bases lining up with TRBD2. The sequenced material came from PBMCs. The origin of this receptor is a man aged 40-49 years in good health and CMV-seronegative. The CDR3 spells CASRDGLASTDTQYF. CDR3 sequence (DNA): TGTGCCAGCAGGGATGGACTAGCTAGCACAGATACGCAGTATTTT.